Listed below are T cell receptor beta chains from one sample, sequenced in a study of T-cell memory formation after mild COVID-19. Using its own MiXCR run on the 5' RACE reads, TCRdb lists one record per CDR3 protein. The repertoire holds 65,000 to 95,000 distinct CDR3 sequences, with roughly 13% as singletons. The specimen was PBMCs or a T cell subset sorted from them (not recorded which). The receptors shown here come from a man between 18 and 35 years old who had mild COVID-19 (a few samples of this study predate the infection). Cell type and time point are not known. The CDR3 runs from the conserved cysteine through the conserved F or W. Rows may omit the clone size; those that give it use once, few, many or a size class.

>NA|TRBV5-1|TRBJ1-2
CASSLLLGRADGYTF
>NA|TRBV28|TRBJ1-1
CASSPGESNTEAFF
>many|TRBV28|TRBJ2-5
CASSRDRGNLQETQYF
>few|TRBV6-4|TRBJ2-3
CASSDVAGSTDTQYF
>few|TRBV5-1|TRBJ2-2
CASSPPRPKPNTGELFF
>few|TRBV13|TRBJ2-6
CASSSRSAAVGANVLTF
>NA|TRBV25-1|TRBJ2-6
CASSARTGPVLTF
>NA|TRBV29-1|TRBJ2-2
CSVSGRTGELFF
>few|TRBV2|TRBJ1-5
CASRKTGRRGHQPQHF
>NA|TRBV4-1|TRBJ2-3
CASSQEALLANTQYF
>many|TRBV11-2|TRBJ2-1
CASSGENLEQFF
>NA|TRBV6-2/TRBV6-3|TRBJ2-3
CASSYRQGAVDTQYF
>NA|TRBV6-5|TRBJ2-1
CASERASGRSYNEQFF
>many|TRBV11-2|TRBJ2-5
CASSPRAGPETQYF
>few|TRBV7-2|TRBJ2-1
CASSPGGGGDYNEQFF
>NA|TRBV10-3|TRBJ2-5
CATAGTSGGLGETQYF
>few|TRBV5-1|TRBJ1-1
CASSPRGNTEAFF
>few|TRBV29-1|TRBJ1-1
CSAGASLEAFF
>NA|TRBV6-2/TRBV6-3|TRBJ2-2
CASTQSRDRDTGELFF
>NA|TRBV25-1|TRBJ1-2
CASSEEKFGYTF
>NA|TRBV12-3/TRBV12-4|TRBJ1-6
CASSSGPSPLHF
>NA|TRBV10-3|TRBJ2-1
CAISGASTGVSYNEQFF
>NA|TRBV6-5|TRBJ2-4
CASSDPDGGDDIQYF
>NA|TRBV7-5|TRBJ1-4
CISVPEAFGQAEGKLFF
>NA|TRBV7-9|TRBJ1-1
CASSSFSQGVGEAFF
>few|TRBV4-2|TRBJ2-1
CASSQETGSYNEQFF
>few|TRBV7-9|TRBJ2-1
CASSLVSEQTPYNEQFF
>NA|TRBV27|TRBJ2-1
CASSPTMYSYNEQFF
>NA|TRBV6-5|TRBJ2-1
CASRRGLAGYNEQFF
>few|TRBV29-1|TRBJ2-7
CSVEVVLAGESSYEQYF
>NA|TRBV7-9|TRBJ1-6
CASSRGQNSPLHF
>few|TRBV2|TRBJ2-2
CASSVDPGTSGAGELFF
>NA|TRBV5-1|TRBJ2-5
CASSSLGAEDQETQYF
>few|TRBV7-9|TRBJ1-1
CASSTPWNTEAFF
>NA|TRBV4-3|TRBJ2-3
CASSQVPDRGPQYF
>NA|TRBV6-5|TRBJ2-5
CASSPEKQTQYF
>NA|TRBV28|TRBJ1-1
CASSLRGPGSTEAFF
>NA|TRBV7-2|TRBJ1-3
CASSSRSSGNTIYF
>NA|TRBV4-1|TRBJ2-3
CASTQTSTDTQYF
>NA|TRBV29-1|TRBJ2-7
CSVEEETATYEQYF
>many|TRBV13|TRBJ1-2
CASSLGTGGGYTF
>NA|TRBV5-4|TRBJ2-5
CASSWGGLAEETQYF
>NA|TRBV4-2|TRBJ2-2
CASSQGVALTGELFF
>NA|TRBV7-2|TRBJ2-1
CASSLSGLAGGNEQFF
>few|TRBV4-3|TRBJ2-7
CASSQESGRAYEQYF
>many|TRBV27|TRBJ1-5
CASSSPNQPQHF
>NA|TRBV12-3/TRBV12-4|TRBJ2-7
CASSLADRGSSYEQYF
>NA|TRBV29-1|TRBJ2-2
CSVRQENTGELFF
>medium-sized|TRBV10-2|TRBJ2-2
CASSDLGRGTNTGELFF
>few|TRBV12-2|TRBJ2-3
CASRPLSEITDTQYF